One T cell receptor (beta chain) is described in this entry. In the study's own analysis: Estimated nucleated cell counts came from reference gene primer amplification. Produced via immunoSEQ multiplex PCR; TCRdb's table is partial and in-frame only. V and J calls plus clone size are reproduced from that table; the DNA served to infer D and trimming. The table has 60,000 to 75,000 clones, around 80% seen once. The data originate from a study of blood T cell repertoires in COVID-19. Study overall: The study drew acute and convalescent COVID-19 samples from the United States, Italy and Spain. Sources were T cells, B-cell-depleted T cells, or PBMCs; the material itself was cDNA or gDNA.

CDR1 is SGHKS, CDR2 YYEKEE, per germline (reference sequence). CDR3 length: 15 residues. V lost 1 base to trimming and J lost 0 bases, with 11 bases between them. The origin of this receptor is a human donor in a cohort sampled during active COVID-19. Sequencing input: peripheral blood. The genes are TRBV5-5 and TRBJ2-7; weak D call: TRBD1 (5 bases). This CDR3 is CASSLRQDISYEQYF. The CDR3 DNA reads as TGTGCCAGCAGCTTGCGCCAGGACATCTCCTACGAGCAGTACTTC.